This section outlines one T cell receptor (beta chain) sequence together with its context. V was pared by 0 bases and J by 5 bases, with 6 bases of the junction left unmatched. This CDR3 region has 15 residues. Germline CDR1 and CDR2: MDHEN and SYDVKM. Only in-frame clones appear in the TCRdb table, and some are missing; sequencing was by immunoSEQ multiplex PCR. The sample consists of 2.3 million or so clones, over 90% of them appearing once. These data come from a study of shared clonotypes between healthy human individuals. Researchers partitioned CD4+ cells into CD45RA+ naive and CD45RA-negative memory subsets.

The material sequenced was naive CD4+ T cells from PBMCs. Subset denoted: CD45RA+ positively selected. This clonotype was sampled from a man between 18 and 35 years old in good health. Some clones in this sample may be carry-over from other donors' samples. The J gene is TRBJ2-7, the V gene TRBV28; 8 bases are a match to TRBD1. The CDR3: CASSLWDRVPHEQYF. In nucleotides, the CDR3 is TGTGCCAGCAGTTTATGGGACAGGGTCCCCCACGAGCAGTACTTC.